This T cell receptor (beta chain) was captured by sequencing in a study of PD-1 blockade in classical Hodgkin lymphoma. General study points: Significant TCR diversity gains by C4D1 occurred in CD4+ but not CD8+ cells.

The CDR3 contains 18 residues. This clone was counted only a few times. Its antigen is undetermined. The time point here: cycle 4 day 1 (C4D1), after less than 7 weeks of nivolumab. Relapse after autologous stem cell transplantation occurred in every patient, and brentuximab vedotin exposure varied. Libraries were prepared by immunoSEQ multiplex PCR; TCRdb keeps only in-frame clonotypes and omits some of them. The profile covers around 30,000 clones, with roughly 76% appearing a single time and 3.5% to 5% taken by the ten largest. The rearrangement uses TRBV21-1 and TRBJ2-4. TRBV21-1 is deemed a pseudogene. The sequenced sample was peripheral blood mononuclear cells (PBMCs), obtained before the fourth cycle of nivolumab. This receptor was obtained from a human donor with classical Hodgkin lymphoma. CDR3 protein: CASSRYFVRPIAKNIQYF. The CDR3 DNA reads as TGTGCCAGCAGCAGATATTTTGTTCGGCCGATAGCCAAAAACATTCAGTACTTC.